The 16 T cell receptor beta chains listed next were all sequenced from one sample in a study of identical twins (dated by TCRdb to about 2016). The library came from 5' RACE. The sequencer was an Illumina HiSeq 2000. The public reads were quality trimmed at Q25 with fastp and then assembled into clones with MiXCR by TCRdb, keeping productive beta chains. Identical CDR3 protein sequences are pooled into one entry, listed with their most common genes and DNA. The sample table contains roughly 710,000 distinct CDR3 sequences; only one count was recorded for over 5% of them. Around 2% of the sample belongs to the ten largest clones. Sequenced input: naive T cells sorted from blood. In light of the paper, this sample's cell subset or site label describes: cells isolated with a human naive T-cell isolation kit. The receptors originated from a man in his late teens or twenties in good health.

This clonotype has just a few counts. The chain links TRBV11-2 to TRBJ2-1; TRBD2 is a possible D gene (7 bases). This CDR3 has 14 residues. Looked up from germline, CDR1 is SGHAT and CDR2 is FQNNGV. Trimming took off 4 bases at V and 10 bases at J, with 17 bases between the two ends. CDR3 sequence (DNA): TGTGCCAGCAGCTCGAGGGGGGGGCGCGGAGAGCAGTTCTTC. This gives the protein CASSSRGGRGEQFF.

This clonotype appeared many times. This chain links TRBV20-1 with TRBJ1-5; 9 nucleotides align to TRBD1. CDR1 and CDR2 (germline): DFQATT, SNEGSKA (reference sequence). CDR3 length: 13 amino acids. The J segment lost 4 bases and the V segment lost 7 bases, leaving 5 bases of the junction unmatched. DNA for the CDR3: TGCAGTGAACCGGGACAGGGTAATCAGCCCCAGCATTTT. It codes for CSEPGQGNQPQHF.

The chain carries TRBV18 and TRBJ2-7; D could derive from TRBD1 or TRBD2 (6 bases each). The CDR3 is 13 residues long. V was trimmed by 4 bases and J by 10 bases, leaving 17 bases between them. Germline-derived CDR1 and CDR2 are KGHSH and LQKENI. The CDR3 DNA is TGTGCCAGCTCACGAGGAGAAGGGGGACTTCAGTACGTC. Protein sequence: CASSRGEGGLQYV.

This chain uses TRBV20-1 with TRBJ1-5; 8 bases align to TRBD1. The CDR3 extends over 15 amino acids. J gave up 4 bases and V 2 bases, and 7 bases lay outside the gene matches. The germline gives CDR1 DFQATT, CDR2 SNEGSKA (reference sequence). CDR3 nucleotide sequence: TGCAGTGCTAGACCCAGACAGGGGTTGAATCAGCCCCAGCATTTT. Its translation: CSARPRQGLNQPQHF.

The chain combines TRBV29-1 with TRBJ2-3, with 7 bases lining up with TRBD1. The CDR3 has 15 amino acids. V lost 3 bases and J lost 0; bases outside the gene matches: 6. Germline CDR1 is SQVTM and CDR2 is ANQGSEA. CDR3 region: CSVERDSLSTDTQYF. Written as DNA, the CDR3 is TGCAGCGTTGAGAGGGACAGTCTGAGCACAGATACGCAGTATTTT.

This clonotype was counted at least ten times. The chain carries TRBV29-1 and TRBJ2-5, with D possibly matching TRBD1 (5 bases). In germline, CDR1 is SQVTM, CDR2 ANQGSEA. V dropped 2 bases and J dropped 4 bases, with 14 bases sitting between them. The CDR3 is made up of 14 amino acids. The CDR3 reads CSVERGSNPETQYF. The DNA of the CDR3 is TGCAGCGTTGAAAGGGGTTCGAATCCAGAGACCCAGTACTTC.

This clonotype showed up many times. This rearrangement joins TRBV12-3 or TRBV12-4 to TRBJ2-5, with 9 nucleotides matching TRBD1. This CDR3 has 16 amino acids. V dropped 6 bases and J dropped 5; count of bases not matched to a gene: 13. This CDR3 reads CASRGRDRETHETQYF. DNA of the CDR3: TGTGCCAGCAGGGGACGGGACAGGGAGACGCATGAGACCCAGTACTTC.

The table lists this clonotype with many counts. This chain links TRBV24-1 with TRBJ2-1; TRBD1 is a possible D gene (5 bases). Trimming removed 4 bases from V and 2 bases from J, with 8 bases in between. The V gene's germline CDR1 is KGHDR and CDR2 SFDVKD. The CDR3 runs 14 residues. CDR3 nucleotides: TGTGCCACCAGTGACCGACAGACCTACAATGAGCAGTTCTTC. Its protein product is CATSDRQTYNEQFF.

The gene calls are TRBV5-1 and TRBJ2-7, with D possibly being TRBD2 (5 bases). The CDR3 covers 11 residues. Trimming removed 2 bases at V and 7 bases at J, with 7 bases between. The V gene's germline CDR1 is SGHRS and CDR2 YFSETQ. CDR3: CASSFGEEQYV. The CDR3 DNA reads as TGCGCCAGCAGCTTTGGGGAGGAGCAGTACGTC.

Ten or more counts support this clonotype. The chain employs TRBV5-1 and TRBJ2-1, with 15 bases fitting TRBD2. The germline V gene has CDR1 SGHRS and CDR2 YFSETQ. With 2 bases clipped from V and 7 bases from J, the junction kept 7 bases outside the gene matches. CDR3 length: 17 amino acids. The DNA of the CDR3 is TGCGCCAGCAGCTTAAGCCCCGGACTAGCGGGGGGGAATGAGCAGTTCTTC. Its translation is CASSLSPGLAGGNEQFF.

This clonotype was picked up many times. This chain connects TRBV27 to TRBJ2-2; the D is unclear. The V end lost 1 base, the J end lost 0 bases, and 6 bases lay between the germline ends. CDR1 and CDR2 from the germline V gene are MNHEY and SMNVEV (reference sequence). The CDR3 length is 15 residues. The CDR3 loop reads CASSLFDPNTGELFF. The CDR3 DNA reads as TGTGCCAGCAGTTTATTCGATCCGAACACCGGGGAGCTGTTTTTT.

This clonotype has just a few counts. This rearrangement joins TRBV6-1 to TRBJ2-1; tentative D call: TRBD2 (7 bases). Germline CDR1 and CDR2: MNHNS and SASEGT. With 5 bases removed from V and 10 bases from J, the gap between germline ends came to 15 bases. CDR3 length: 13 amino acids. The CDR3: CASSPLGGPEQFF. The CDR3 DNA reads as TGTGCCAGCAGTCCCCTCGGGGGGCCCGAGCAGTTCTTC.

In this sample, this clonotype turned up a few times. The J gene is TRBJ2-3, the V gene TRBV20-1; D perhaps matches TRBD2 (6 bases). Germline V gene data show CDR1 as DFQATT and CDR2 as SNEGSKA (reference sequence). The CDR3 sequence is 16 residues long. Trimming pared 4 bases from V and 5 bases from J, leaving 22 bases between. The CDR3 loop reads CSATKPVAARGDTQYF. Written as DNA, the CDR3 is TGCAGTGCTACCAAACCGGTAGCGGCCCGGGGAGATACGCAGTATTTT.

This clonotype came up many times. The chain recombines TRBV20-1 with TRBJ2-1, with D tentatively TRBD1 (5 bases). The CDR3 runs to 14 residues. Trimming removed 3 bases at V and 6 bases at J, with 15 bases between. Germline CDR1 is DFQATT and CDR2 is SNEGSKA (reference sequence). CDR3 DNA sequence: TGCAGTGCTAGGGGGCAGAAAGTCTTCAATGAGCAGTTCTTC. Protein product: CSARGQKVFNEQFF.

This chain uses TRBV18 with TRBJ1-1; D gene uncertain. The CDR3 is 15 residues long. Trimming pared 3 bases from V and 0 bases from J, leaving 11 bases between. Per the germline V gene, CDR1 is KGHSH and CDR2 is LQKENI. CDR3 DNA sequence: TGTGCCAGCTCACCGGGCGGGGAGTTGAACACTGAAGCTTTCTTT. This sequence encodes CASSPGGELNTEAFF.

This clonotype was seen a handful of times. This sequence joins TRBV12-3 or TRBV12-4 and TRBJ1-6, with D unresolved. This CDR3 has 15 amino acids. V shed 4 bases and J shed 7 bases, with 14 bases lying between them. Here the CDR3 reads CASSSNSIGNSPLHF. The CDR3 bases are TGTGCCAGCAGTTCAAACAGTATAGGGAATTCACCCCTCCACTTT.